One and the same sample provided the 6 T cell receptor beta chains below, sequenced in a study of a mutant IDH1 vaccine in newly diagnosed glioma. The data were produced by immunoSEQ multiplex PCR, yet TCRdb's version contains in-frame clones alone and is incomplete. Seen here are about 48,000 clones, around 78% observed once, and the top ten hold less than 15%. The antigens these receptors bind are not known. The time point denotes: week 35, safety follow-up. Alongside topical imiquimod, each dose of vaccine comprised 300 ug of mutant IDH1 20-mer peptide. The material sequenced was PBMCs, taken from a glioma patient whose treatment included an IDH1 peptide vaccine. The receptors stem from a man between 40 and 49 years old with glioma.

The chain has TRBV10-3 and TRBJ2-6; 8 nucleotides line up with TRBD1. With V trimmed by 2 bases and J by 1 base, 13 bases remained unmatched. CDR1 and CDR2 from the germline V gene are ENHRY and SYGVKD. CDR3 size: 20 residues. As DNA, the CDR3 is TGTGCCATCAGTGAGGCACCGGGACAGGCTTCGGGGTCTGGGGCCAACGTCCTGACTTTC. Protein sequence: CAISEAPGQASGSGANVLTF.

This chain connects TRBV5-1 to TRBJ2-7; D possibly corresponds to TRBD2 (6 bases). The CDR3 is 17 residues long. Trimming pared 0 bases from V and 3 bases from J, leaving 19 bases between. Germline CDR1 is SGHRS and CDR2 is YFSETQ. The CDR3 protein is CASSLAIGGLLGYEQYF. The DNA of the CDR3 is TGCGCCAGCAGCTTGGCCATCGGGGGACTGCTTGGCTACGAGCAGTACTTC.

This chain connects TRBV21-1 to TRBJ2-7; TRBD2 was called by the table and not checked on the DNA. TRBV21-1 counts as a pseudogene. This CDR3 comprises 12 residues. The CDR3 coding sequence is TGTGCCAGCAGAGAGGGATCCTACGAGCAGTACGTC. Protein product: CASREGSYEQYV.

This chain links TRBV12-5 with TRBJ2-5; D may be TRBD1 or TRBD2 (6 bases each). The CDR3 is made up of 15 amino acids. Trimming pared 0 bases from V and 5 bases from J, leaving 13 bases between. Germline lookup yields CDR1 LGHNT and CDR2 FRNRAP. CDR3 coding DNA: TGTGCTAGTGGTTTGGTAATGGGGGGCAGGGAGACCCAGTACTTC. This gives the protein CASGLVMGGRETQYF. The full variable domain, with the rest looked up from reference TRBV12-5 and TRBJ2-5, is DARVTQTPRHKVTEMGQEVTMRCQPILGHNTVFWYRQTMMQGLELLAYFRNRAPLDDSGMPKDRFSAEMPDATLATLKIQPSEPRDSAVYFCASGLVMGGRETQYFGPGTRLLVL.

The rearrangement joins TRBV7-2 to TRBJ2-7; TRBD2 might be the D (6 bases). The CDR3 runs 15 residues. Germline CDR1 SGHTA, CDR2 FQGNSA. The V end was cut by 4 bases, the J end by 0 bases, with 13 bases between. CDR3 sequence reads: CASSSEEGLSYEQYV. In DNA, the CDR3 is TGTGCCAGCAGCTCCGAGGAGGGGCTCTCCTACGAGCAGTACGTC.

This clone showed up just a few times. The chain carries TRBV7-9 and TRBJ1-2, with a tentative D call TRBD1 (6 bases). The V gene's germline CDR1 is SEHNR and CDR2 FQNEAQ (reference sequence). Trimming took off 5 bases at V and 4 bases at J, with 14 bases between the two ends. The CDR3 is 14 amino acids. In DNA, the CDR3 is TGTGCCAGCAGCCCCGGACAGCCCCCCTATGGCTACACCTTC. This translates into CASSPGQPPYGYTF.